The 9 T cell receptor beta chains reported below all come from one sample, sequenced in a study of blood T cell repertoires in COVID-19. TCRdb's copy holds only in-frame clones and misses some; the assay was immunoSEQ multiplex PCR. The sample consists of approximately 240,000 clones, approximately 79% of them appearing once. Sequencing was done on a sample of peripheral blood. These receptors were collected from a woman aged 80 or older with active or convalescent COVID-19.

The chain links TRBV10-1 to TRBJ2-5; TRBD1 is a possible D gene (6 bases). Trimming left V 5 bases short and J 2 bases short, with 15 bases between. Germline values: CDR1 WNHNN, CDR2 SYGVQD (reference sequence). This CDR3 contains 15 residues. The CDR3 is CASSSDRLFQETQYF. Written as DNA, the CDR3 is TGCGCCAGCAGTTCCGACAGGCTGTTTCAAGAGACCCAGTACTTC.

The chain uses TRBV6-5 and TRBJ2-5; a weak D match, TRBD1 (5 bases). The CDR3 runs 13 residues. The V and J ends lost 2 bases and 4 bases respectively, with 8 bases between them. Germline V lookup: CDR1 MNHEY, CDR2 SVGAGI. Here the CDR3 reads CASSYGAVETQYF. Written as DNA, the CDR3 is TGTGCCAGCAGTTACGGGGCGGTAGAGACCCAGTACTTC.

This clone was seen only a few times. The genes are TRBV30 and TRBJ1-3; 8 positions match TRBD1. The CDR3 is 13 residues long. Germline values: CDR1 GTSNPN, CDR2 SVGIG (reference sequence). Trimming took 5 bases from V and 4 from J; bases not matched to a gene: 4. Here the CDR3 reads CAWRTGSGNTIYF. CDR3 DNA sequence: TGTGCCTGGCGGACAGGGAGCGGAAACACCATATATTTT.

The chain links TRBV28 to TRBJ1-4, with 7 bases fitting TRBD1. CDR1 and CDR2 (germline): MDHEN, SYDVKM. J gave up 7 bases and V 4 bases, and 6 bases lay outside the gene matches. CDR3 size: 14 residues. DNA of the CDR3: TGTGCCAGCAGTTCGACAGGGTTAGGTGAAAAACTGTTTTTT. It encodes CASSSTGLGEKLFF.

CDR3 protein: CASSLALAVNEQFF. DNA for the CDR3: TGTGCCAGCAGCTTAGCGTTGGCAGTCAATGAGCAGTTCTTC. The rearrangement uses TRBV7-9 and TRBJ2-1; D not certain. Germline loops: CDR1 SEHNR, CDR2 FQNEAQ (reference sequence). Trimming cost V 0 bases and J 6 bases, with 9 bases left between them. The CDR3 contains 14 residues. The full variable domain, completed using reference TRBV7-9 and TRBJ2-1, is DTGVSQNPRHKITKRGQNVTFRCDPISEHNRLYWYRQTLGQGPEFLTYFQNEAQLEKSRLLSDRFSAERPKGSFSTLEIQRTEQGDSAMYLCASSLALAVNEQFFGPGTRLTVL.

The V gene is TRBV6-4, the J gene TRBJ1-1; 9 nucleotides agree with TRBD1. Trimming took 7 bases from V and 1 from J; bases not matched to a gene: 4. CDR3 length: 14 residues. Germline V gene data show CDR1 as MRHNA and CDR2 as SNTAGT. The CDR3 nucleotides read TGTGCCAGCAAGCCGGGACAGGGGAACACTGAAGCTTTCTTT. Amino acids: CASKPGQGNTEAFF.

This chain connects TRBV11-3 to TRBJ2-1, with 7 bases aligning to TRBD1. Germline CDR1 is SGHNT and CDR2 is YENEEA. Trimming cost V 3 bases and J 8 bases; bases outside gene matches: 1. The CDR3 is 12 amino acids. DNA for the CDR3: TGTGCCAGCAGCTTGAGGGGGCATGAGCAGTTCTTC. It specifies CASSLRGHEQFF.

This clone has a handful of counts. The rearrangement joins TRBV7-2 to TRBJ2-7; 9 nucleotides line up with TRBD2. Germline CDR1 SGHTA, CDR2 FQGNSA. The V gene end was trimmed by 5 bases and the J gene end by 0 bases; junction bases not matched to a gene: 8. This CDR3 is built from 16 residues. The CDR3 DNA reads TGTGCCAGCAGCCTAACCTCGACTAGCGGCTCCTACGAGCAGTACTTC. The encoded protein is CASSLTSTSGSYEQYF.

The table lists this clone with a few counts. The chain carries TRBV15 and TRBJ1-2, with D possibly matching TRBD1 (5 bases). The V end was cut by 1 base, the J end by 4 bases, with 10 bases between. Per germline, CDR1 LNHNV and CDR2 YYDKDF (reference sequence). This CDR3 region has 14 residues. The CDR3 here is CATSRGGEGYGYTF. Here the CDR3 DNA reads TGTGCCACCAGCAGAGGAGGGGAGGGCTATGGCTACACCTTC. Full variable domain (remainder filled in from reference TRBV15 and TRBJ1-2): DAMVIQNPRYQVTQFGKPVTLSCSQTLNHNVMYWYQQKSSQAPKLLFHYYDKDFNNEADTPDNFQSRRPNTSFCFLDIRSPGLGDTAMYLCATSRGGEGYGYTFGSGTRLTVV.